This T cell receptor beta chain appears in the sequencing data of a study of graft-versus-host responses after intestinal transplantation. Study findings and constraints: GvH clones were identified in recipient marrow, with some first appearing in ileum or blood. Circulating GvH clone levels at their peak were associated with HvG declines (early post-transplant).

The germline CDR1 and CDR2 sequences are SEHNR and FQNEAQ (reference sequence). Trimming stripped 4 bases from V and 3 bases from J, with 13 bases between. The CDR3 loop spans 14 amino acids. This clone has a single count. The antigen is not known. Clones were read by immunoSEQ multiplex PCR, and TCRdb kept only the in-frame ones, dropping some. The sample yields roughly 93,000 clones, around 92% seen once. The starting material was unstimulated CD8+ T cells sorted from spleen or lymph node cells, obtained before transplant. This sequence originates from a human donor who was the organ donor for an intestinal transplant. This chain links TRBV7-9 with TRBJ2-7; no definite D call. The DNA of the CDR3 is TGTGCCAGCAGCTCCATCCAGGAAATCTACGAGCAGTACTTC. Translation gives CASSSIQEIYEQYF. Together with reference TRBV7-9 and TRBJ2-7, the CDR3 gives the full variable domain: DTGVSQNPRHKITKRGQNVTFRCDPISEHNRLYWYRQTLGQGPEFLTYFQNEAQLEKSRLLSDRFSAERPKGSFSTLEIQRTEQGDSAMYLCASSSIQEIYEQYFGPGTRLTVT.